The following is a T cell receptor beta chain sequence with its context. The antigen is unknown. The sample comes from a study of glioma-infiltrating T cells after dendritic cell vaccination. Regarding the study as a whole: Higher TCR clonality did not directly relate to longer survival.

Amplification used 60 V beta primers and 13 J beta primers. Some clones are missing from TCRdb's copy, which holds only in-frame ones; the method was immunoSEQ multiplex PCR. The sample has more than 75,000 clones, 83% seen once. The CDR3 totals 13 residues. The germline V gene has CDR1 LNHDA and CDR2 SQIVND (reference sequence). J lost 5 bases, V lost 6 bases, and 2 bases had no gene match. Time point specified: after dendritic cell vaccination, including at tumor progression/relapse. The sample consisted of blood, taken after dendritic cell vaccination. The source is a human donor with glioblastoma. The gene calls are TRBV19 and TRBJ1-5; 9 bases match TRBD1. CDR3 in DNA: TGTGCCAGTAGCGGGACAGGGTATCAGCCCCAGCATTTT. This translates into CASSGTGYQPQHF.